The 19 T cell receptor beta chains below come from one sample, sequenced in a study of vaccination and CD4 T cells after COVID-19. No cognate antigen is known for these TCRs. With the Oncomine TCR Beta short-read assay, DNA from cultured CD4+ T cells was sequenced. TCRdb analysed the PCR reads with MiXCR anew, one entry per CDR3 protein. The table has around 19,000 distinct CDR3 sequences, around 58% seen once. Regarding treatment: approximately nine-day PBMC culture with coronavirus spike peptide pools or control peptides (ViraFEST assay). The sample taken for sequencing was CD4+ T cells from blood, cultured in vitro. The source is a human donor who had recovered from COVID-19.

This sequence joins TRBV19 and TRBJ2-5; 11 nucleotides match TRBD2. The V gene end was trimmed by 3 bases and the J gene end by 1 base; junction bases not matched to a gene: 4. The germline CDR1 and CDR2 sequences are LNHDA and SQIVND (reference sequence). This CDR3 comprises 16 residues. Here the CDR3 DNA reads TGTGCCAGTAGTATGGGACTAGCGGACCTCCAAGAGACCCAGTACTTC. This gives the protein CASSMGLADLQETQYF.

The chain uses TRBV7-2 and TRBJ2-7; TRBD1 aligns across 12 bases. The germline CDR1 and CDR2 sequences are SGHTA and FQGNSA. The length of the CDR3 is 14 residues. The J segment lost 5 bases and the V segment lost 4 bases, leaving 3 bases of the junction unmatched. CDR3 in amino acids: CASSSGQGAHEQYF. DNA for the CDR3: TGTGCCAGCAGCTCGGGACAGGGGGCCCACGAGCAGTACTTC.

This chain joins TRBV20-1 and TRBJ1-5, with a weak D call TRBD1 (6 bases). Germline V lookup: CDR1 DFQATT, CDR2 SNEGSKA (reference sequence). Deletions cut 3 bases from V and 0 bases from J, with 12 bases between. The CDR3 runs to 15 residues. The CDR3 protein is CSASMTGYSNQPQHF. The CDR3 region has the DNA TGCAGTGCTAGTATGACAGGATATAGCAATCAGCCCCAGCATTTT.

Here the CDR3 DNA reads TGTGCCAGCAGTCAGGGGACTAGCGGGAGGGCCTACTCCTACGAGCAGTACTTC. Translating it yields CASSQGTSGRAYSYEQYF. The V call is TRBV12-3 or TRBV12-4, the J call TRBJ2-7; 16 bases align to TRBD2. The CDR3 contains 18 residues. With V trimmed by 5 bases and J by 0 bases, 7 bases remained unmatched.

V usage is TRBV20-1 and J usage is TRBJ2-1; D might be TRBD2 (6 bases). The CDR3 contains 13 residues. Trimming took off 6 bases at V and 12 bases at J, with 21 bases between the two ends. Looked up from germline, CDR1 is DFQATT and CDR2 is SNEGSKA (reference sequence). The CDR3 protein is CSARLSGLNMQFF. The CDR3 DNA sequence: TGCAGTGCCAGGCTTTCGGGACTCAACATGCAGTTCTTC.

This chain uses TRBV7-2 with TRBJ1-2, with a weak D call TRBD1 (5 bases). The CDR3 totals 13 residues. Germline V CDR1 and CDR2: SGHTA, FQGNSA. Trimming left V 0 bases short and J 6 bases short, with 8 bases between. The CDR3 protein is CASSLATGDGYTF. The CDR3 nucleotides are TGTGCCAGCAGCTTAGCAACAGGCGATGGCTACACCTTC. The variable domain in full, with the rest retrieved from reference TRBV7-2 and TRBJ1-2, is GAGVSQSPSNKVTEKGKDVELRCDPISGHTALYWYRQSLGQGLEFLIYFQGNSAPDKSGLPSDRFSAERTGGSVSTLTIQRTQQEDSAVYLCASSLATGDGYTFGSGTRLTVV.

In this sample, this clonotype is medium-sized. For the CDR3, the DNA is TGTGCCAGCATCTCCAGCCTAATTTTGGAGACCCAGTACTTC. Protein sequence: CASISSLILETQYF. The chain couples TRBV21-1 to TRBJ2-5. TRBV21-1 is assigned pseudogene status. The CDR3 is 14 residues long.

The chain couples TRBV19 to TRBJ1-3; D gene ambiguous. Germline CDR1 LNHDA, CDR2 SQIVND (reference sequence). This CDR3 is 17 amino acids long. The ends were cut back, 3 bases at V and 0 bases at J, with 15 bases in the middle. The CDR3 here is CASSIGLGSHSGNTIYF. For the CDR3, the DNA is TGTGCCAGTAGTATCGGCCTAGGATCACACTCTGGAAACACCATATATTTT.

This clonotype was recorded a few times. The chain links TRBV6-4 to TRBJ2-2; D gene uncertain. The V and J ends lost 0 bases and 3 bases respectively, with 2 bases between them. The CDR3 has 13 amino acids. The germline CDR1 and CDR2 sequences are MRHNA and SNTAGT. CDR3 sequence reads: CASSDSDTGELFF. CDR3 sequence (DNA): TGTGCCAGCAGTGACTCGGACACCGGGGAGCTGTTTTTT.

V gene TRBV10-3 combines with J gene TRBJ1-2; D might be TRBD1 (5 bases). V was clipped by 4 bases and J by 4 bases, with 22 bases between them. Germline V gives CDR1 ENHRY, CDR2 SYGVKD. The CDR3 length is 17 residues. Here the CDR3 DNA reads TGTGCCATCAGTGGGTTCGCACAGGAGCCTCTAGGCTATGGCTACACCTTC. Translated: CAISGFAQEPLGYGYTF.

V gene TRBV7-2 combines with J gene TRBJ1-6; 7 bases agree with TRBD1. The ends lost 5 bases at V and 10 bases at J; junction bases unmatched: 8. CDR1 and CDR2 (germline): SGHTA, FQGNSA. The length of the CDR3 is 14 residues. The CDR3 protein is CASSPRQGGSPLHF. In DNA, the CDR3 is TGTGCCAGCAGCCCCCGACAGGGCGGATCACCCCTCCACTTT.

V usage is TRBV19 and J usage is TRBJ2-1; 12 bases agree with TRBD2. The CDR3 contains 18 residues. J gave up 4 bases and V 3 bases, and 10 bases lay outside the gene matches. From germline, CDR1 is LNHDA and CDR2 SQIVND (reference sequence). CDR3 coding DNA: TGTGCCAGTAGTATCCGGCTAGCGGGAGGGCCAAGTTACAATGAGCAGTTCTTC. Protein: CASSIRLAGGPSYNEQFF.

CDR3 protein: CSAKAGGPRDTQYF. The CDR3 nucleotides are TGCAGTGCCAAAGCGGGAGGGCCTCGCGATACGCAGTATTTT. The chain combines TRBV20-1 with TRBJ2-3, with TRBD2 matching 10 bases. Trimming at V came to 6 bases and at J to 6 bases, leaving 9 bases not matched to a gene. Germline CDR1 reads DFQATT; CDR2 reads SNEGSKA (reference sequence). The CDR3 contains 14 residues.

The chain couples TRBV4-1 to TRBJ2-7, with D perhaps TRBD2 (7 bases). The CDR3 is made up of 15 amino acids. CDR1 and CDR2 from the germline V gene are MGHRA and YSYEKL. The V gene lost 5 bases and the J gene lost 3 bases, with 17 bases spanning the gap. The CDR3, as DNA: TGCGCCAGCAGCGTGCAAGAGAGGGGGGGCTACGAGCAGTACTTC. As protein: CASSVQERGGYEQYF.

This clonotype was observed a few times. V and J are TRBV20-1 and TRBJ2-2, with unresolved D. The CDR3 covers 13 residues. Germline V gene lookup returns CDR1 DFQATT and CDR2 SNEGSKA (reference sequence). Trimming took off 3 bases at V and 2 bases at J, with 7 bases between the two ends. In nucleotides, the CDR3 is TGCAGTGCTAGTAGGCCTAACACCGGGGAGCTGTTTTTT. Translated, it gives CSASRPNTGELFF.

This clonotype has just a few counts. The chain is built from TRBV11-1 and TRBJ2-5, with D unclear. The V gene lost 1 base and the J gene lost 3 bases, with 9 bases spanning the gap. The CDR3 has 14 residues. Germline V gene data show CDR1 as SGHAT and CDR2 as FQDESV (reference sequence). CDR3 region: CASSLGTDEETQYF. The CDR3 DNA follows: TGTGCCAGCAGCTTAGGTACAGATGAAGAGACCCAGTACTTC.

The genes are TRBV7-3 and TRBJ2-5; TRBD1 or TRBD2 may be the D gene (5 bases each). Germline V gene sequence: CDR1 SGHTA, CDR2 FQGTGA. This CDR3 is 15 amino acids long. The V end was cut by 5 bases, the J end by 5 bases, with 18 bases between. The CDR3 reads CASSLHGTVGETQYF. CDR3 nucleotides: TGTGCCAGCAGCCTCCACGGGACGGTAGGGGAGACCCAGTACTTC.

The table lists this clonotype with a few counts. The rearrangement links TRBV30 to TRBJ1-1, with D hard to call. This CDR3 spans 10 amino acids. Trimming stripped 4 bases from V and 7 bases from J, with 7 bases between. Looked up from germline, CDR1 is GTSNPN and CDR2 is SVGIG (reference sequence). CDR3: CAWIQFEAFF. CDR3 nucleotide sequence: TGTGCCTGGATTCAGTTTGAAGCTTTCTTT.

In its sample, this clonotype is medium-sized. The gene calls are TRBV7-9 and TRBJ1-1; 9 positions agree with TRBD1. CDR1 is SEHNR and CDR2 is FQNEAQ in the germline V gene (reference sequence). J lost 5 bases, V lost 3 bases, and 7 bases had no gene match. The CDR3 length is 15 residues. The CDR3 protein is CASSLDRGWETEAFF. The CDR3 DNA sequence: TGTGCCAGCAGCTTGGACAGGGGATGGGAAACTGAAGCTTTCTTT.